The text below deals with one T cell receptor beta chain. The sample comes from a study of blood T cell repertoires in COVID-19. Study details: The analysed material was cDNA or gDNA that came from T cells, B-cell-depleted T cells, or PBMCs.

In the original analysis: Researchers report that nucleated cell counts were estimated from reference gene primer amplification. Libraries were prepared by immunoSEQ multiplex PCR; TCRdb keeps only in-frame clonotypes and omits some of them. V and J calls and clone size are as listed in that table; D and trimming were resolved from the DNA. The sample has 60,000 to 90,000 clones, 80% to 90% seen once. Germline V gene lookup returns CDR1 SEHNR and CDR2 FQNEAQ (reference sequence). This CDR3 is built from 13 residues. V was shortened by 5 bases and J by 7 bases, with 11 bases between the two germline ends.

The receptor comes from a human donor in a cohort sampled during active COVID-19. The chain carries TRBV7-9 and TRBJ1-4; D gene unclear. Sequenced input: peripheral blood. This chain's CDR3 is CASSAQTSEKLFF. The CDR3 nucleotides read TGTGCCAGCAGCGCCCAAACAAGTGAAAAACTGTTTTTT.